The 5 T cell receptor beta chains listed next were all sequenced from one sample in a study of blood T cell repertoires in COVID-19. Method: immunoSEQ multiplex PCR; TCRdb's copy keeps in-frame clones and lacks some. The sample has 200,000 to 250,000 clones; 80% to 90% are singletons. Sequenced material: peripheral blood. These TCRs come from a man aged 35-49 years with acute or convalescent COVID-19.

The rearrangement links TRBV4-1 to TRBJ1-2, with TRBD1 identical over 10 bases. The CDR3 sequence is 16 residues long. Germline CDR1 reads MGHRA; CDR2 reads YSYEKL. V lost 2 bases, J lost 6 bases, and 9 bases stayed unmatched. CDR3 amino acids: CASSQFNSGQGNGYTF. As DNA, the CDR3 is TGCGCCAGCAGCCAATTTAACTCGGGACAGGGGAATGGCTACACCTTC.

The rearrangement uses TRBV6-5 and TRBJ1-1, with D perhaps matching TRBD1 (5 bases). CDR3 size: 12 residues. Trimming stripped 5 bases from V and 11 bases from J, with 15 bases between. Germline-derived CDR1 and CDR2 are MNHEY and SVGAGI. The CDR3 loop is CASSLRAGGAFF. CDR3 DNA: TGTGCCAGCAGTCTCAGGGCGGGGGGGGCTTTCTTT.

The V gene is TRBV6-6, the J gene TRBJ2-7; a weak D match, TRBD2 (6 bases). Trimming cost V 6 bases and J 7 bases, with 19 bases left between them. The CDR3 has 14 residues. The germline gives CDR1 MNHNY, CDR2 SVGAGI (reference sequence). This chain's CDR3 is CASRLASTRGEQYF. The CDR3 DNA reads TGTGCCAGCAGACTAGCTTCAACGAGGGGTGAGCAGTACTTC.

The genes are TRBV5-6 and TRBJ1-2, with D possibly being TRBD1 (5 bases). V gave up 5 bases and J gave up 4 bases, with 9 bases separating them. CDR3 length equals 12 residues. Germline assignment: CDR1 SGHDT and CDR2 YYEEEE. This chain's CDR3 is CASSRDSYGYTF. As DNA, the CDR3 is TGTGCCAGCAGTCGTGACAGCTATGGCTACACCTTC.

This clone was picked up one time. In nucleotides, the CDR3 is TGTGCCAGCAGCCATCAAACGGGGGACGCGGAGGCCAACATCGCTGAAGCTTTCTTT. Translation gives CASSHQTGDAEANIAEAFF. This rearrangement joins TRBV3-1 (or the pseudogene TRBV3-2) to TRBJ1-1; D may be TRBD1 (5 bases). Trimming removed 3 bases at V and 6 bases at J, with 29 bases between. Germline V gene lookup returns CDR1 LGHDT and CDR2 YNNKEL (reference sequence). The CDR3 is made up of 19 amino acids.